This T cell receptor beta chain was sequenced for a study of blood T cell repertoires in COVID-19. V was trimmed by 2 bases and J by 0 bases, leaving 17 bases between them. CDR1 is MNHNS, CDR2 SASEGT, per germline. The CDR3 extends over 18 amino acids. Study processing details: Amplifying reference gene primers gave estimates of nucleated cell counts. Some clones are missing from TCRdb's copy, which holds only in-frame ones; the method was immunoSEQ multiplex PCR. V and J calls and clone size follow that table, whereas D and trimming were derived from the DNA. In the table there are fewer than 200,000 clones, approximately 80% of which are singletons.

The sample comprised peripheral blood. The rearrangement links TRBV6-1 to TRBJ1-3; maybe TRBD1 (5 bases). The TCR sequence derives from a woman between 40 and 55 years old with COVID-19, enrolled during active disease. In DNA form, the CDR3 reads TGTGCCAGCAGTGAAACGGATCAGGGTTTCTTCTCTGGAAACACCATATATTTT. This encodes CASSETDQGFFSGNTIYF.